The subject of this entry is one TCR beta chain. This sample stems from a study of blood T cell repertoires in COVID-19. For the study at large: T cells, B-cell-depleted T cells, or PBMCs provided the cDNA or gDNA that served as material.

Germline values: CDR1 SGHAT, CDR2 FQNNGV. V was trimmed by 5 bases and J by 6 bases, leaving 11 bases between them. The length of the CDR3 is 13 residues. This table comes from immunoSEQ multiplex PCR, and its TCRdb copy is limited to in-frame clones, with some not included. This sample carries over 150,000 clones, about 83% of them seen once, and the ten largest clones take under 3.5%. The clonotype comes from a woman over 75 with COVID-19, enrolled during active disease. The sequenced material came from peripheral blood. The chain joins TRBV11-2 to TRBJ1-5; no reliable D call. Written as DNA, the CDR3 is TGTGCCAGCAGCCTAGCTTCCAGTCAGCCCCAGCATTTT. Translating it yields CASSLASSQPQHF.